This TCR beta chain was recorded in a study of T cell responses to AZD1222 COVID-19 vaccine. Overall study results and limits: Mostly white British, mostly female donors; authors suggested clonal diversity may be underestimated.

About this clone itself: Antigen specificity is unknown.

TCRdb keeps only in-frame clones here, not all; method: immunoSEQ multiplex PCR. The sample shows 160,000 or so clones, approximately 94% of them seen only once. The CDR3 is made up of 15 amino acids. The V gene end was trimmed by 5 bases and the J gene end by 2 bases; junction bases not matched to a gene: 3. Germline V gene sequence: CDR1 SGHTA, CDR2 FQGNSA. This TCR derives from an adult who received the AZD1222 COVID-19 vaccine. The specimen comprised peripheral blood, sampled 28 days after the second AZD1222 dose. The chain recombines TRBV7-2 with TRBJ1-6, with 7 bases matching TRBD1. The CDR3 DNA reads TGTGCCAGCAGCAAGGGGACAGCCTATAATTCACCCCTCCACTTT. This gives the protein CASSKGTAYNSPLHF.